This T cell receptor beta chain was profiled in a study of CD4 T cells in relation to SARS-CoV-2 and coronaviruses. Looking at the study overall: No peptide or an HIV-1 Nef peptide pool served as negative control.

J gave up 8 bases and V 2 bases, and 4 bases lay outside the gene matches. The germline V gene has CDR1 KGHDR and CDR2 SFDVKD. The CDR3 consists of 15 residues. Generated by immunoSEQ multiplex PCR, the TCRdb table keeps only in-frame clones and is missing some. The sample shows 15,000 to 20,000 clones, roughly 74% of them seen only once. For this clone: Antigen: not known.

CD4+ T cells from unexposed donors were obtained before the COVID-19 pandemic (2011-2018). Isolation of CD4+ T cells took place after less than 13 days in culture. As cell numbers allowed, unexposed-donor CD4+ T cells faced SARS-CoV-2 S/N and four cold-coronavirus spikes. Study-level points and caveats: Monoreactive clones expanded significantly more to SARS-CoV-2 than crossreactive clones did. Approximately 65% of donors had memory CD4+ clonotypes crossrecognizing SARS-CoV-2 and common cold coronavirus spike.

The sequencing sample was made of CD4+ T cells from PBMCs, cultured in vitro. The sequence was obtained from a human donor in good health. The chain couples TRBV24-1 to TRBJ2-1; 11 bases agree with TRBD2. CDR3 bases: TGTGCCACCAGTGATTCTAGCGGGAGGTGGTATGAGCAGTTCTTC. Translation gives CATSDSSGRWYEQFF.